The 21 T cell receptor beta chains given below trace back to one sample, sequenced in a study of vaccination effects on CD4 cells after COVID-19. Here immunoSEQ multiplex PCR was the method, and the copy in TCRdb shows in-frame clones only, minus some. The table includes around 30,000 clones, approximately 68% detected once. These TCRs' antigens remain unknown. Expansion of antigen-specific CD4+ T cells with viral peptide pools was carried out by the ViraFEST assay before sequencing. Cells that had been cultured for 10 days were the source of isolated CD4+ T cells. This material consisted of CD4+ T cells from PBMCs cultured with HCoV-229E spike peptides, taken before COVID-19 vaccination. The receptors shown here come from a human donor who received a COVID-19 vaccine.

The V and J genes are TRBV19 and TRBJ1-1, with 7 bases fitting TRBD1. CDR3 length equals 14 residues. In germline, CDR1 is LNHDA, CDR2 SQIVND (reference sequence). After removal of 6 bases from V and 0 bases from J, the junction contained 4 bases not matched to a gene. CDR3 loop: CASRDTGVNTEAFF. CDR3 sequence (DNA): TGTGCCAGTAGAGATACAGGGGTGAACACTGAAGCTTTCTTT.

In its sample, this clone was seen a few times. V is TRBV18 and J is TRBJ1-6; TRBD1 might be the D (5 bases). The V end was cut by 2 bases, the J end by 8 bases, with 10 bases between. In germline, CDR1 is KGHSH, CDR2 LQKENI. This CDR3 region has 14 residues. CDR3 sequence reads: CASSPEGFDSPLHF. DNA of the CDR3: TGTGCCAGCTCACCAGAGGGGTTCGATTCACCCCTCCACTTT.

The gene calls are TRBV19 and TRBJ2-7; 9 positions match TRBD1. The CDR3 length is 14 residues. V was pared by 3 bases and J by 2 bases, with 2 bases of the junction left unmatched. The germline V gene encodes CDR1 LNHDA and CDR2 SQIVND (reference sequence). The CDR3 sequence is CASSMTGGAYEQYF. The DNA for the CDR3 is TGTGCCAGTAGTATGACAGGGGGTGCCTACGAGCAGTACTTC. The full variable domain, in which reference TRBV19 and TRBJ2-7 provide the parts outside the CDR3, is DGGITQSPKYLFRKEGQNVTLSCEQNLNHDAMYWYRQDPGQGLRLIYYSQIVNDFQKGDIAEGYSVSREKKESFPLTVTSAQKNPTAFYLCASSMTGGAYEQYFGPGTRLTVT.

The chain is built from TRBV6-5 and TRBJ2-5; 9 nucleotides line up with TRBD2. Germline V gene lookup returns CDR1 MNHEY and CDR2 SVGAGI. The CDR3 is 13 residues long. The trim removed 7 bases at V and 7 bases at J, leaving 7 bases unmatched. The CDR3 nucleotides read TGTGCCAGCAAGGGACTAGCACCAGGGACCCAGTACTTC. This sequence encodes CASKGLAPGTQYF.

The CDR3 here is CASSQERFPNTEAFF. CDR3 coding DNA: TGTGCCAGCAGCCAAGAACGTTTTCCGAACACTGAAGCTTTCTTT. The chain combines TRBV4-2 with TRBJ1-1; D is unclear. The V and J ends lost 0 bases and 1 base respectively, with 9 bases between them. This CDR3 region has 15 residues. Germline-derived CDR1 and CDR2 are LGHNA and YNFKEQ.

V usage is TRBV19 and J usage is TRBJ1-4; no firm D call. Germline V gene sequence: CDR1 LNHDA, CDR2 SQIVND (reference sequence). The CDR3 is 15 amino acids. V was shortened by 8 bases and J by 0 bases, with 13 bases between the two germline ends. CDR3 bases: TGTGCCAGTCTGAGATACGGGTCAACTAATGAAAAACTGTTTTTT. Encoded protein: CASLRYGSTNEKLFF.

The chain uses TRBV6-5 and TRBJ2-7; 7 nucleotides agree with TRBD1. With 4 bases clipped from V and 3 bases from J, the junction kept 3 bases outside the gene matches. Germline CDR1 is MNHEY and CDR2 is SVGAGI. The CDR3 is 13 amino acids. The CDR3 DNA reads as TGTGCCAGCAGTTCGAACAGGGGCTACGAGCAGTACTTC. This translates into CASSSNRGYEQYF.

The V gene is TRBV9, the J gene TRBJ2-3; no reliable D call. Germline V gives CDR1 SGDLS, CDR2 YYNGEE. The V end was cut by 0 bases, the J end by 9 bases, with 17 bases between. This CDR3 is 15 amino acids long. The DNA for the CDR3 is TGTGCCAGCAGCGTAGATGTCGGGCGGACGGGCACGCAGTATTTT. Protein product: CASSVDVGRTGTQYF.

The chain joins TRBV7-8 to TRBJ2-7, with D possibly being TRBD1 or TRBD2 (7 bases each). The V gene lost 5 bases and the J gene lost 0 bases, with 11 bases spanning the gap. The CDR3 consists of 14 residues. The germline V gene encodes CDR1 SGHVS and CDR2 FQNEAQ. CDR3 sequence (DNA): TGTGCCAGCAGCCAGCGGGACAGCTCCTACGAGCAGTACTTC. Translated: CASSQRDSSYEQYF.

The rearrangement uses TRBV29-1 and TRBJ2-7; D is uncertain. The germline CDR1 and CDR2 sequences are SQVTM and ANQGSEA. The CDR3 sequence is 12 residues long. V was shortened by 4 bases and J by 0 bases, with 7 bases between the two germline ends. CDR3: CSVGERSYEQYF. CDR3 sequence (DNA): TGCAGCGTTGGTGAACGCTCCTACGAGCAGTACTTC.

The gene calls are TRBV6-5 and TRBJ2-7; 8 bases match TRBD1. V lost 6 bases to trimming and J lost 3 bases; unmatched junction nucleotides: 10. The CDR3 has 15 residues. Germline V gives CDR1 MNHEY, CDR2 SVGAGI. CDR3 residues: CASRDPRDRLYEQYF. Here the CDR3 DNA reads TGTGCCAGCAGGGACCCCCGGGACAGGCTCTACGAGCAGTACTTC.

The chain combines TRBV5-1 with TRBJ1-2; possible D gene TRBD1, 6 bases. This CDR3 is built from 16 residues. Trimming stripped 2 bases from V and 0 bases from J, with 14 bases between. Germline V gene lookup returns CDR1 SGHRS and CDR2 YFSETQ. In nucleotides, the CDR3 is TGCGCCAGCAGCTTAGATCCCGGGACACCTAACTATGGCTACACCTTC. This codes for CASSLDPGTPNYGYTF. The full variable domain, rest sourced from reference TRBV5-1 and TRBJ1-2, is KAGVTQTPRYLIKTRGQQVTLSCSPISGHRSVSWYQQTPGQGLQFLFEYFSETQRNKGNFPGRFSGRQFSNSRSEMNVSTLELGDSALYLCASSLDPGTPNYGYTFGSGTRLTVV.

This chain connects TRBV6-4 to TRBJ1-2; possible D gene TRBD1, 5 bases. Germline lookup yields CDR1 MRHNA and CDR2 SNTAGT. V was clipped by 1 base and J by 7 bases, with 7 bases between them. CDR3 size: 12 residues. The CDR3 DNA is TGTGCCAGCAGTGACTGGGGCGGTGGCTACACCTTC. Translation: CASSDWGGGYTF.

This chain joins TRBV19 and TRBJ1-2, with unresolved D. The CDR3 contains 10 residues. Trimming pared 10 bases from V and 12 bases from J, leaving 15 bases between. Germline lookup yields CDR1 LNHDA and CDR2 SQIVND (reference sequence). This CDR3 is CATLHRGDTF. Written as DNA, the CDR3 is TGTGCCACTCTACATCGGGGAGACACCTTC.

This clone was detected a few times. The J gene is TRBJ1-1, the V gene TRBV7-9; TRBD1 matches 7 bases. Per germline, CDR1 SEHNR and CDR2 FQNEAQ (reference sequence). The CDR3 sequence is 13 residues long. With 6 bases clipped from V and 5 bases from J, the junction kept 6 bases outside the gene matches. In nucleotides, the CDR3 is TGTGCCAGCAGGGGGCAGGGGGGGACTGAAGCTTTCTTT. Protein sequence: CASRGQGGTEAFF.

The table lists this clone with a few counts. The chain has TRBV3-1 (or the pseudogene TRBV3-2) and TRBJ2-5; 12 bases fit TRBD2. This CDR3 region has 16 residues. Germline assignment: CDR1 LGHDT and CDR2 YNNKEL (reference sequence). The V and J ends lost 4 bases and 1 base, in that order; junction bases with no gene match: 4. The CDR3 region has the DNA TGTGCCAGCAGCCGGGGGGGACTAGCGGGCCAAGAGACCCAGTACTTC. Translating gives CASSRGGLAGQETQYF.

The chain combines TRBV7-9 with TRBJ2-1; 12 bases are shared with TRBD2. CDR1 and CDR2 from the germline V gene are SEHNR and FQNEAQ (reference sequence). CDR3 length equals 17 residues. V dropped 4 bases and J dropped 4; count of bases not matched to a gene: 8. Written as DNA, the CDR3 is TGTGCCAGCAGCTCATTCTCTAGCGGGAGGGCTTACAATGAGCAGTTCTTC. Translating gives CASSSFSSGRAYNEQFF.

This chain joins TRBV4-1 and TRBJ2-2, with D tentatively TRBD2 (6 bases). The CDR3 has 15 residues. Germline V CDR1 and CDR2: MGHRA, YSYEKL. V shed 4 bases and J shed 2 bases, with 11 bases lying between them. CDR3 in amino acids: CASSRRAGNTGELFF. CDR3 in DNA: TGCGCCAGCAGCCGGAGGGCCGGCAACACCGGGGAGCTGTTTTTT.

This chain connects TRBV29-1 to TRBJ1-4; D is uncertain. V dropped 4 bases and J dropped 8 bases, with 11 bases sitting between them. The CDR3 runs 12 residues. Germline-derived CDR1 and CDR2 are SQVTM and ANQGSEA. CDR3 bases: TGCAGCGTTGGAGGGTTAGACGAAAAACTGTTTTTT. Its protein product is CSVGGLDEKLFF.

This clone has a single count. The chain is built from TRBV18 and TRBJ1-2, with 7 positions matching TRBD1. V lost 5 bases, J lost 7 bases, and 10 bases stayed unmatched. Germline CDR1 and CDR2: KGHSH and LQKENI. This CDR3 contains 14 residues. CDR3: CASSSTGDGTGYTF. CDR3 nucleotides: TGTGCCAGCTCATCCACAGGGGATGGGACTGGCTACACCTTC.

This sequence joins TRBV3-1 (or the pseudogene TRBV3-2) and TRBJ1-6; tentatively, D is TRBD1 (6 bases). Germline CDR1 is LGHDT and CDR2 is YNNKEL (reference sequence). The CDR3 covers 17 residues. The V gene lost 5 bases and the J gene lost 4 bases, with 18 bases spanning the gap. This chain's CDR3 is CASSSIWIGGYNSPLHF. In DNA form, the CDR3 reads TGTGCCAGCAGCTCCATCTGGATAGGGGGATATAATTCACCCCTCCACTTT.